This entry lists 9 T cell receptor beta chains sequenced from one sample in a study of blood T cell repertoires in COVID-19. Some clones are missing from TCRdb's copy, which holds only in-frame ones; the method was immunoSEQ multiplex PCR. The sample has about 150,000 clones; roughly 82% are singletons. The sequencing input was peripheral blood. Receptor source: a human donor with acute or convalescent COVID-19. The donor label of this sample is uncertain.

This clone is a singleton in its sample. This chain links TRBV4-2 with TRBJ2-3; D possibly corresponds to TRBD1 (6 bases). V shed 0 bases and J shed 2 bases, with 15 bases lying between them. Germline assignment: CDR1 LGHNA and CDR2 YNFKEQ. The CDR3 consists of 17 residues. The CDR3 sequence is CASSQDLWGRDTDTQYF. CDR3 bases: TGTGCCAGCAGCCAAGATCTTTGGGGGCGCGACACAGATACGCAGTATTTT.

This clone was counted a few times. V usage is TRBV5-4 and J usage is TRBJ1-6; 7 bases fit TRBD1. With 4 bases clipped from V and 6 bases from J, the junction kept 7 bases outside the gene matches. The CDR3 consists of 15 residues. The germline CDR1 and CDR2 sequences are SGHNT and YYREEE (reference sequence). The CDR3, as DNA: TGTGCCAGCAGCCCTCCGGGACAGATTAATTCACCCCTCCACTTT. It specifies CASSPPGQINSPLHF.

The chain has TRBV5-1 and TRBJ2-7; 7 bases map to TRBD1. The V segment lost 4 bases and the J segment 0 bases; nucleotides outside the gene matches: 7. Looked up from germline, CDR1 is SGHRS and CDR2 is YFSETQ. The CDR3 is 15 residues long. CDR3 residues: CASSPWTGSSYEQYF. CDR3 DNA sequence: TGCGCCAGCAGCCCCTGGACAGGAAGCTCCTACGAGCAGTACTTC.

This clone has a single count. The CDR3 DNA sequence: TGTGCCAGCAGCTTAGATGGCTTCGGGTCGCGTGGCTACACCTTC. The encoded protein is CASSLDGFGSRGYTF. The chain is built from TRBV7-6 and TRBJ1-2; D uncertain. V lost 1 base and J 7 bases, leaving 16 bases between the germline ends. CDR3 length: 15 residues. Germline V CDR1 and CDR2: SGHVS, FNYEAQ.

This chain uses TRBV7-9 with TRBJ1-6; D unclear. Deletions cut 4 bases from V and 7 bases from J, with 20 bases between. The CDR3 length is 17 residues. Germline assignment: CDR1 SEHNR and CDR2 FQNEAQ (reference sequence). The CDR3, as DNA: TGTGCCAGCAGCTCCCCGGATCAGGCTTCTCGGAATTCACCCCTCCACTTT. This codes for CASSSPDQASRNSPLHF.

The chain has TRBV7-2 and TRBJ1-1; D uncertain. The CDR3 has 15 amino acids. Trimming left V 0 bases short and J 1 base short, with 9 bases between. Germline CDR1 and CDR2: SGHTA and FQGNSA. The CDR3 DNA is TGTGCCAGCAGCTTAGCGACACTAGGGAACACTGAAGCTTTCTTT. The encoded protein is CASSLATLGNTEAFF. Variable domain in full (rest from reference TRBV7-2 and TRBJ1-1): GAGVSQSPSNKVTEKGKDVELRCDPISGHTALYWYRQSLGQGLEFLIYFQGNSAPDKSGLPSDRFSAERTGGSVSTLTIQRTQQEDSAVYLCASSLATLGNTEAFFGQGTRLTVV.

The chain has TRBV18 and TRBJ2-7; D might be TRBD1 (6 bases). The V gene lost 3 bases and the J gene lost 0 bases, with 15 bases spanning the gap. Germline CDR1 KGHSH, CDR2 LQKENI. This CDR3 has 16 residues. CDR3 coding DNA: TGTGCCAGCTCACCGACGGACAGCGAGAGCTCCTACGAGCAGTACTTC. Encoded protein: CASSPTDSESSYEQYF.

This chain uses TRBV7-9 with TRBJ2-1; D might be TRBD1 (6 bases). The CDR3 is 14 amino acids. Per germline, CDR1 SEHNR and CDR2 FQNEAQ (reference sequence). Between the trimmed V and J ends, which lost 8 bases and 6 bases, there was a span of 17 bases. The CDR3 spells CASRLLSDSNEQFF. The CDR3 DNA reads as TGTGCCAGCCGACTTCTCTCGGACAGCAATGAGCAGTTCTTC.

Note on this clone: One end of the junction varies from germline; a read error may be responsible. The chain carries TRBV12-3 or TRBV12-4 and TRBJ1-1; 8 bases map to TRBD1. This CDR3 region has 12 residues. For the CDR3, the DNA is TGTGCCAGCAGCCCGGACAGGGCTGAGGCTTTCTTT. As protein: CASSPDRAEAFF.